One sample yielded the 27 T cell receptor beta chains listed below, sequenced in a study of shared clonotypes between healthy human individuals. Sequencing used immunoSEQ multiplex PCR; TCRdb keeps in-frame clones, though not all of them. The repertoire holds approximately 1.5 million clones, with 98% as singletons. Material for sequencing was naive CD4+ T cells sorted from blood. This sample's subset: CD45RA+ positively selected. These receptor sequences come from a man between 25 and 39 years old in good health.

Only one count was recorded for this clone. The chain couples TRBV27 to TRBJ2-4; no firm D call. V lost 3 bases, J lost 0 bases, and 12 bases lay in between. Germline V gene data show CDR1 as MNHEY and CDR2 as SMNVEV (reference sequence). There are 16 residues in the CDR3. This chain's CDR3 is CASSFPERKAKNIQYF. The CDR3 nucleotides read TGTGCCAGCAGTTTTCCGGAGAGGAAAGCCAAAAACATTCAGTACTTC.

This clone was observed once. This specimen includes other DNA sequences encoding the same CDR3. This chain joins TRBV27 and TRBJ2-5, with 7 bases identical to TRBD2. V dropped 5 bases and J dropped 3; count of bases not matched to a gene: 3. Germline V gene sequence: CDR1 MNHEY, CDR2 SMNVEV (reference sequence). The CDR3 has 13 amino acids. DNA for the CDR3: TGTGCCAGCAGTAGGCTAGCGGAAGAGACCCAGTACTTC. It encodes CASSRLAEETQYF.

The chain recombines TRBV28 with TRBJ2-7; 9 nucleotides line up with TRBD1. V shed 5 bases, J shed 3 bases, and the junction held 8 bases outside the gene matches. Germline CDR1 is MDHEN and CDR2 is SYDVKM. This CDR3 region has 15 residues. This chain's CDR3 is CASSHAGTGFYEQYF. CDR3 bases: TGTGCCAGCAGTCACGCCGGGACAGGGTTCTACGAGCAGTACTTC.

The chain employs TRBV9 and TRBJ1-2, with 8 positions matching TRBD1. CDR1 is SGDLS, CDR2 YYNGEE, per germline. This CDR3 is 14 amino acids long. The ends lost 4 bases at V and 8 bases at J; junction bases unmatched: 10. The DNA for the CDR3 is TGTGCCAGCAGCCCCGTCCAGGGGGCTGCGGGCTACACCTTC. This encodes CASSPVQGAAGYTF.

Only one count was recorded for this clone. DNA of the CDR3: TGTGCCAGCAGTTACAGGGGGGTGAATCCGGATACGCAGTATTTT. Its protein product is CASSYRGVNPDTQYF. V gene TRBV6-5 combines with J gene TRBJ2-3; D possibly matches TRBD1 or TRBD2 (6 bases each). Germline loops: CDR1 MNHEY, CDR2 SVGAGI. The V end lost 2 bases, the J end lost 6 bases, and 15 bases lay between the germline ends. The CDR3 runs 15 residues.

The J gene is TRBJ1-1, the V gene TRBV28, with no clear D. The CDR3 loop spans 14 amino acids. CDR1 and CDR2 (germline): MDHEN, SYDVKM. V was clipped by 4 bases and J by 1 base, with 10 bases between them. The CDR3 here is CASSSPPGNTEAFF. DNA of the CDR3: TGTGCCAGCAGTTCCCCCCCGGGGAACACTGAAGCTTTCTTT. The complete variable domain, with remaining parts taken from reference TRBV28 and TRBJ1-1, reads DVKVTQSSRYLVKRTGEKVFLECVQDMDHENMFWYRQDPGLGLRLIYFSYDVKMKEKGDIPEGYSVSREKKERFSLILESASTNQTSMYLCASSSPPGNTEAFFGQGTRLTVV.

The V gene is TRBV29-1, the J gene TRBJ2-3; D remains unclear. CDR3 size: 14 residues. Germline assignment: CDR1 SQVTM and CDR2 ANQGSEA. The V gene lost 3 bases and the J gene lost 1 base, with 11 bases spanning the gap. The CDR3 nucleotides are TGCAGCGTTGATCCTGCGTTACGCACAGATACGCAGTATTTT. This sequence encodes CSVDPALRTDTQYF.

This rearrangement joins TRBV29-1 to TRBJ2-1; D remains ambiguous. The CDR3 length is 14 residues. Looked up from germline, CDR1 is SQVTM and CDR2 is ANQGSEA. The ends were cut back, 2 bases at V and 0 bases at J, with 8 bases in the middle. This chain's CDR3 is CSVERKGSYNEQFF. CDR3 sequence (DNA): TGCAGCGTTGAACGAAAGGGCTCCTACAATGAGCAGTTCTTC.

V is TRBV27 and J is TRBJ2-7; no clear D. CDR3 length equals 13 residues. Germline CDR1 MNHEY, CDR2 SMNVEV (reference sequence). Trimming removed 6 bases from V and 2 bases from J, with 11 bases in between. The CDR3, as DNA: TGTGCCAGCAGCCGTGTCGGTCCCTACGAGCAGTACTTC. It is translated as CASSRVGPYEQYF.

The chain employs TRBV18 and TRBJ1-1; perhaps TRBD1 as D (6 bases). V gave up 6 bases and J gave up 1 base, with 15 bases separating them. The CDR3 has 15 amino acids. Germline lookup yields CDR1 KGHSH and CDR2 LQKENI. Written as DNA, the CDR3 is TGTGCCAGCTCCACCTCGGGGGCCCGGAACACTGAAGCTTTCTTT. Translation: CASSTSGARNTEAFF.

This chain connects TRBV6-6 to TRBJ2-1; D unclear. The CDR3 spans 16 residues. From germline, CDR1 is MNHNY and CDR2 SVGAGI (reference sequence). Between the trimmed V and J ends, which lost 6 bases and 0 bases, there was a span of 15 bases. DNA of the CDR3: TGTGCCAGCAGCTACAAAAACCCTAGCTCCTACAATGAGCAGTTCTTC. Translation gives CASSYKNPSSYNEQFF.

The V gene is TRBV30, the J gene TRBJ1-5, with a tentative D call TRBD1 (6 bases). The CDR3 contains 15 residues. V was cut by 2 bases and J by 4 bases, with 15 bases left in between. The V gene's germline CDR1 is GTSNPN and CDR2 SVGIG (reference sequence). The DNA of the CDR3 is TGTGCCTGGAGTTCCAAGGACAGTAGGAATCAGCCCCAGCATTTT. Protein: CAWSSKDSRNQPQHF.

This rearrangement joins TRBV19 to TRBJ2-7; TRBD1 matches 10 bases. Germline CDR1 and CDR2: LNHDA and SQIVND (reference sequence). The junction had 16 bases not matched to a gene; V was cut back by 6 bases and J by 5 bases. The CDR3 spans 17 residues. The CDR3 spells CASSRLGQGIGRNEQYF. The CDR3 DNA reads TGTGCCAGTAGCCGACTGGGACAGGGGATCGGGAGGAACGAGCAGTACTTC.

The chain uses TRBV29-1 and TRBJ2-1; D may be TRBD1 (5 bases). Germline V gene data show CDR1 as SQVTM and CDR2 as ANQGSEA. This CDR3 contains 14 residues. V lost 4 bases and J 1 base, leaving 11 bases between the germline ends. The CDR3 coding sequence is TGCAGCGTTGTTTTTGCAGGGTCCTACAATGAGCAGTTCTTC. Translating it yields CSVVFAGSYNEQFF.

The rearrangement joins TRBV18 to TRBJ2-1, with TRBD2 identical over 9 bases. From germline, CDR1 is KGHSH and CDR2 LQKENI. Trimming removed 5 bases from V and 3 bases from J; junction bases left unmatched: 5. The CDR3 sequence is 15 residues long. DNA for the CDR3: TGTGCCAGCTCAGCAAGACTAGCGGACTACAATGAGCAGTTCTTC. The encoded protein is CASSARLADYNEQFF.

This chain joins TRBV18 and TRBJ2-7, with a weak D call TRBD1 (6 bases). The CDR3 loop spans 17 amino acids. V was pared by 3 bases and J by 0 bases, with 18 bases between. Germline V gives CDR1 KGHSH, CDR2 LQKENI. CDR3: CASSPPYGSRGSYEQYF. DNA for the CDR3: TGTGCCAGCTCACCGCCCTACGGTTCCAGGGGCTCCTACGAGCAGTACTTC.

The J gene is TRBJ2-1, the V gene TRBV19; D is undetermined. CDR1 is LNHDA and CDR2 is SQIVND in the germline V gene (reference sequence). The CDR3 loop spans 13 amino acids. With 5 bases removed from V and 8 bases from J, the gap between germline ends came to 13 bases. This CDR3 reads CASSQQLKHEQFF. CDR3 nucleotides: TGTGCCAGTAGTCAACAACTTAAGCATGAGCAGTTCTTC.

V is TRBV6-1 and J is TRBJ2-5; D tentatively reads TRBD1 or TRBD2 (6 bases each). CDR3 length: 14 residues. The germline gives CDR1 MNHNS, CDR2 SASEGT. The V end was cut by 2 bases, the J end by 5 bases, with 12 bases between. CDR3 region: CASSEPGGTETQYF. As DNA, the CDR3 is TGTGCCAGCAGTGAACCCGGGGGCACGGAGACCCAGTACTTC.

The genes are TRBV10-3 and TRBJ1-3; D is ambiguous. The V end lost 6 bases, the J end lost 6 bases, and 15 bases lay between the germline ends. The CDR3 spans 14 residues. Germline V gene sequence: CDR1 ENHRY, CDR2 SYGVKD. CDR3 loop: CAISRSVSENTIYF. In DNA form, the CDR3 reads TGTGCCATCAGCCGATCGGTTTCGGAAAACACCATATATTTT.

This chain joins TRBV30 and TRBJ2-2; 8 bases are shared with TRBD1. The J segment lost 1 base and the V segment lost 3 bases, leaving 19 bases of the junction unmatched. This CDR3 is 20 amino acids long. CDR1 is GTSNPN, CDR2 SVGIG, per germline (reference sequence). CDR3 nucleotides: TGTGCCTGGAGGCGTTTTTTGGGACAGGCGGAGAGGGGGAACACCGGGGAGCTGTTTTTT. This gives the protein CAWRRFLGQAERGNTGELFF.

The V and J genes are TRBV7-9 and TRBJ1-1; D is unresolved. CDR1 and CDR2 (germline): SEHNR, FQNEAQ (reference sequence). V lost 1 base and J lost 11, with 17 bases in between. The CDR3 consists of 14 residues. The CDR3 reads CASSLGLGRPGAFF. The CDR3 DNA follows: TGTGCCAGCAGCTTAGGTCTTGGACGGCCTGGCGCTTTCTTT.

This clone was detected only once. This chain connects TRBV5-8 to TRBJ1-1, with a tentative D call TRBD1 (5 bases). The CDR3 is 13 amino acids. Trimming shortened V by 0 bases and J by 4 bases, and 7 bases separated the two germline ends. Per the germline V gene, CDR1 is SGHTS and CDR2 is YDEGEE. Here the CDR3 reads CASSLERGTEAFF. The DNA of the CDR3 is TGTGCCAGCAGCTTGGAAAGGGGCACTGAAGCTTTCTTT.

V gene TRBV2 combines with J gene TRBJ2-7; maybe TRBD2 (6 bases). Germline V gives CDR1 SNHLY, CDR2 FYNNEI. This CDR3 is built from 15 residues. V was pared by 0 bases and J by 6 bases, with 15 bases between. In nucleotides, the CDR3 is TGTGCCAGCAGTGAAGCGCCGGGACCGGAGGGCGAGCAGTACTTC. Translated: CASSEAPGPEGEQYF.

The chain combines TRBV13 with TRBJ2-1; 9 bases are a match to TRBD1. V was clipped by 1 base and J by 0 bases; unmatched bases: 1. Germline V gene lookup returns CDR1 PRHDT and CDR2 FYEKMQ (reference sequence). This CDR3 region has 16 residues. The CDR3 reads CASSLATGGSYNEQFF. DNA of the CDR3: TGTGCCAGCAGCTTAGCGACAGGGGGCTCCTACAATGAGCAGTTCTTC.

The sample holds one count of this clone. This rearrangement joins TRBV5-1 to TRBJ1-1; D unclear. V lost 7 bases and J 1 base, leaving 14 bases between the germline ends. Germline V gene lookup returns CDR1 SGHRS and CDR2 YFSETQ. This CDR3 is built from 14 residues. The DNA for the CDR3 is TGCGCCAGCCGGTCGGGCGAGGGGAACACTGAAGCTTTCTTT. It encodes CASRSGEGNTEAFF.

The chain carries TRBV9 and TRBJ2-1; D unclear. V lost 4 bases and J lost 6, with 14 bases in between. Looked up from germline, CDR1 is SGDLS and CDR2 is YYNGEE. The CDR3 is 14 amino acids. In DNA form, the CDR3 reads TGTGCCAGCAGCCCCCTTGAGTATGGCAATGAGCAGTTCTTC. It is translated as CASSPLEYGNEQFF.

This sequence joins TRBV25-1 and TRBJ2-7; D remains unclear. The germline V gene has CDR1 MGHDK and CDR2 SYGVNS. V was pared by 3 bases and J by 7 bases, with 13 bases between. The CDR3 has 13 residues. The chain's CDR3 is CASSDAGLGEQYF. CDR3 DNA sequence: TGTGCCAGCAGTGACGCAGGTCTGGGGGAGCAGTACTTC.